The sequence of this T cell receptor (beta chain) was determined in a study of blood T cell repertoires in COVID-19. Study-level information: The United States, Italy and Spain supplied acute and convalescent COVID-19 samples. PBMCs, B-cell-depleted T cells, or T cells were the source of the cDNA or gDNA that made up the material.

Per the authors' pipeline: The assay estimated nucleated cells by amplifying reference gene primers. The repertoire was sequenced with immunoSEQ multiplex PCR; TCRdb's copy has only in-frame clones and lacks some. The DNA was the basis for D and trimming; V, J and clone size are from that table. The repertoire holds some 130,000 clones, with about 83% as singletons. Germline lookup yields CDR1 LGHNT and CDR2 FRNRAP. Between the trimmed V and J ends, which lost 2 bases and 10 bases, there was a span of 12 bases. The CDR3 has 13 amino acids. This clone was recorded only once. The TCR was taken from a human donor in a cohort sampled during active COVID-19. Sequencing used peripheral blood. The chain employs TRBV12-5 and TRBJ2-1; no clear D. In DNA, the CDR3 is TGTGCTAGTGGTTTGCCACGAGGCAGCGAGCAGTTCTTC. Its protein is CASGLPRGSEQFF. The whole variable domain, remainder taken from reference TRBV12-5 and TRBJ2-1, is DARVTQTPRHKVTEMGQEVTMRCQPILGHNTVFWYRQTMMQGLELLAYFRNRAPLDDSGMPKDRFSAEMPDATLATLKIQPSEPRDSAVYFCASGLPRGSEQFFGPGTRLTVL.